The rows below give T cell receptor beta chains drawn from one sample of a study of blood T cell repertoires in COVID-19. Assay used: immunoSEQ multiplex PCR; TCRdb lists only in-frame clones, some missing. The table lists approximately 100,000 clones, around 87% of them singletons. The sample comprised peripheral blood. These receptors all stem from a woman older than 75 with acute or convalescent COVID-19. Each CDR3 is given with its conserved first and last residue. Expanded clones are given a class, and other clones once, few, many or no size at all.

v_gene,abundance,CDR3aa
TRBV30,-,CAWSVGGEWSPLHF
TRBV11-2,-,CASRQGIDGYTF
TRBV19,-,CASNRQGVNSNQPQHF
TRBV28,-,CASSPPLAGVRGGELFF
TRBV25-1,-,CASSIEKAGLGTQYF
TRBV6-1,-,CASSEIDSSFYNEQFF
TRBV6-5,-,CASSRTGSEAFF
TRBV5-4,-,CASSFWSGMAFF
TRBV7-2,-,CASSLGQVINSPLHF
TRBV12-3/TRBV12-4,few,CASSSLRTDTQYF
TRBV7-8,-,CASSLGQRNNEKLFF
TRBV7-2,-,CASSLSGQFYNSPLHF
TRBV19,-,CASIARGNTYEQYF